This TCR beta chain was sequenced during a study of blood T cells in healthy people across ages. Study results and limitations: PBMCs went unsorted, and a conclusive naive versus antigen-experienced comparison was therefore prevented.

The V gene's germline CDR1 is SQVTM and CDR2 ANQGSEA. CDR3 size: 15 residues. The ends lost 1 base at V and 2 bases at J; junction bases unmatched: 5. Combining a sample-barcoded 5' primer with a J-beta primer mix, a second PCR ran for roughly 6 to 12 cycles. Each cDNA molecule was tagged by a template-switch adaptor with 12 random nucleotides. One entry per CDR3 protein results from TCRdb running MiXCR on the 5' RACE reads. The data show about 540,000 distinct CDR3 sequences, 24% seen once. A minimum of 6.5 million PBMCs was isolated per sample. The authors extracted at least 5 micrograms of total RNA per sample. A few counts support this clonotype. Its target is not known. These data were also reused for a study on T cells of mothers and their children.

The TCR sequence derives from a boy between 10 and 17 years old in good health. The V call is TRBV29-1, the J call TRBJ1-2; TRBD1 matches at 9 bases. Source material: blood. The CDR3 reads CSVEALTGGNYGYTF. For the CDR3, the DNA is TGCAGCGTTGAAGCGCTGACAGGGGGGAACTATGGCTACACCTTC.